This T cell receptor beta chain was recovered during a study of blood T cell repertoires in COVID-19. In the study overall: Donors in the United States, Italy and Spain gave samples during acute or convalescent COVID-19. The cDNA or gDNA used as material had been derived from T cells, B-cell-depleted T cells, or PBMCs.

In the authors' workflow: Amplifying reference gene primers gave estimates of nucleated cell counts. This table comes from immunoSEQ multiplex PCR, and its TCRdb copy is limited to in-frame clones, with some not included. From that table come the V and J calls and clone size; the DNA was used to work out D and trimming. The data show 110,000 or so clones, around 80% seen once. Germline assignment: CDR1 SQVTM and CDR2 ANQGSEA. The CDR3 has 12 amino acids. V was shortened by 6 bases and J by 4 bases, with 13 bases between the two germline ends. This clonotype was sampled from a woman at least 80 years old with active or convalescent COVID-19. Sequences were obtained from peripheral blood. The V gene is TRBV29-1, the J gene TRBJ2-7; maybe TRBD1 (5 bases). CDR3 in amino acids: CSVSRVPYEQYF. The DNA of the CDR3 is TGCAGCGTGTCCAGGGTCCCTTACGAGCAGTACTTC.